The text below deals with one T cell receptor (beta chain). V was shortened by 8 bases and J by 1 base, with 12 bases between the two germline ends. The CDR3 loop spans 14 amino acids. Germline CDR1 DFQATT, CDR2 SNEGSKA (reference sequence). This entry is derived from a study of T cells in Graves' hyperthyroidism and ophthalmopathy. Template material for amplifying TCR beta CDR3 regions consisted of RNA transcripts. The TCR CDR3 was amplified in a first-round RT-PCR using the HTBI primer set. TCRdb itself ran the multiplex PCR reads through MiXCR, one entry per CDR3 protein. The sample consists of roughly 500,000 distinct CDR3 sequences, more than 45% of them appearing once.

The V and J genes are TRBV20-1 and TRBJ1-6; D possibly corresponds to TRBD1 (5 bases). The TCR comes from an adult woman with Graves' disease, either hyperthyroidism or ophthalmopathy (not recorded which). The sequenced sample consisted of peripheral blood or thyroid tissue (not recorded which). The CDR3 is CSPDSRSYNSPLHF. CDR3 nucleotides: TGCAGTCCTGACAGTCGATCCTATAATTCACCCCTCCACTTT.